The 11 T cell receptor beta chains reported below all come from one sample, sequenced in a study of stem cell transplantation in POMP-related autoinflammatory disease. The protocol was immunoSEQ multiplex PCR, while the TCRdb copy is restricted to in-frame clones and leaves out a portion. The sample has about 32,000 clones; roughly 88% are singletons. The material sequenced was CD4+ T cells from PBMCs, taken before stem cell transplantation. These receptor sequences come from a human donor with POMP-related autoinflammation and immune dysregulation (PRAID).

This chain uses TRBV15 with TRBJ2-7, with D uncertain. This CDR3 is built from 13 residues. Germline CDR1 and CDR2: LNHNV and YYDKDF (reference sequence). Trimming took 0 bases from V and 3 from J, leaving 6 bases between them. CDR3 in amino acids: CATSRDPIYEQYF. For the CDR3, the DNA is TGTGCCACCAGCAGAGATCCCATCTACGAGCAGTACTTC.

The rearrangement links TRBV12-5 to TRBJ2-1; D not resolved. V was cut by 3 bases and J by 7 bases, with 7 bases left in between. The length of the CDR3 is 12 residues. The V gene's germline CDR1 is LGHNT and CDR2 FRNRAP. The CDR3 loop is CASGFPENEQFF. CDR3 DNA sequence: TGTGCTAGTGGTTTTCCAGAGAATGAGCAGTTCTTC.

The chain is built from TRBV5-4 and TRBJ2-5, with D possibly being TRBD2 (5 bases). Trimming took off 2 bases at V and 4 bases at J, with 15 bases between the two ends. The CDR3 covers 15 residues. Germline V gives CDR1 SGHNT, CDR2 YYREEE (reference sequence). The CDR3 nucleotides read TGTGCCAGCAGCTTAATCGGGAACGGTGGAGAGACCCAGTACTTC. The encoded protein is CASSLIGNGGETQYF.

V gene TRBV15 combines with J gene TRBJ1-3; D is perhaps TRBD1 (5 bases). There are 14 residues in the CDR3. Between the trimmed V and J ends, which lost 1 base and 2 bases, there was a span of 6 bases. From germline, CDR1 is LNHNV and CDR2 YYDKDF (reference sequence). The CDR3 region has the DNA TGTGCCACCAGCAGAGGGGGGGCTGGAAACACCATATATTTT. The encoded protein is CATSRGGAGNTIYF.

The chain links TRBV30 to TRBJ2-1; TRBD2 might be the D (7 bases). V lost 5 bases and J lost 4, with 18 bases in between. This CDR3 contains 15 residues. Germline V gene sequence: CDR1 GTSNPN, CDR2 SVGIG (reference sequence). DNA for the CDR3: TGTGCCTGGGCCTCGGGGGCGGGAGTGTACAATGAGCAGTTCTTC. Amino acid sequence: CAWASGAGVYNEQFF.

The chain uses TRBV5-1 and TRBJ2-3; D is possibly TRBD2 (6 bases). Germline V gene data show CDR1 as SGHRS and CDR2 as YFSETQ. The CDR3 loop spans 15 amino acids. V dropped 3 bases and J dropped 0 bases, with 11 bases sitting between them. CDR3 in DNA: TGCGCCAGCAGCTCAACTAGCTTTAGCACAGATACGCAGTATTTT. Translation gives CASSSTSFSTDTQYF.

The V and J genes are TRBV5-1 and TRBJ2-1, with 7 nucleotides matching TRBD2. The CDR3 extends over 16 amino acids. V was pared by 0 bases and J by 4 bases, with 7 bases of the junction left unmatched. The germline gives CDR1 SGHRS, CDR2 YFSETQ. CDR3 DNA: TGCGCCAGCAGCTTGGCCCCAGCGGGGAAGTACAATGAGCAGTTCTTC. Amino acids: CASSLAPAGKYNEQFF.

The chain recombines TRBV29-1 with TRBJ1-2; D not certain. Looked up from germline, CDR1 is SQVTM and CDR2 is ANQGSEA. Trimming left V 6 bases short and J 2 bases short, with 10 bases between. The CDR3 runs to 12 residues. DNA of the CDR3: TGCAGCGTCGACCCGGGGAACTATGGCTACACCTTC. Translating gives CSVDPGNYGYTF.

The gene calls are TRBV19 and TRBJ2-5, with D possibly being TRBD2 (5 bases). The germline V gene has CDR1 LNHDA and CDR2 SQIVND (reference sequence). This CDR3 comprises 14 residues. V gave up 5 bases and J gave up 3 bases, with 13 bases separating them. The CDR3 DNA follows: TGTGCCAGTAGTTCTAGCCTACTTGAAGAGACCCAGTACTTC. Its translation: CASSSSLLEETQYF.

J is TRBJ2-7 and V is TRBV6-5; 7 bases are shared with TRBD1. There are 15 residues in the CDR3. CDR1 and CDR2 (germline): MNHEY, SVGAGI. V was pared by 2 bases and J by 2 bases, with 6 bases of the junction left unmatched. CDR3 protein: CASSYTWDSPYEQYF. The CDR3 DNA follows: TGTGCCAGCAGTTACACCTGGGACAGCCCCTACGAGCAGTACTTC.

The V and J genes are TRBV6-1 and TRBJ2-3; D possibly corresponds to TRBD2 (6 bases). CDR1 is MNHNS, CDR2 SASEGT, per germline. The CDR3 is made up of 15 amino acids. Trimming left V 3 bases short and J 4 bases short, with 14 bases between. The CDR3 DNA sequence: TGTGCCAGCAGTGACGGACGGGACTCCGCAGATACGCAGTATTTT. As protein: CASSDGRDSADTQYF.